This passage covers 27 T cell receptor beta chains from one sample sequenced in a study of OX40 agonist ivuxolimab in advanced cancers. Method: immunoSEQ multiplex PCR; TCRdb's copy keeps in-frame clones and lacks some. The sample has 96,000 or so clones; around 90% are singletons. The starting material was CD4+ or CD8+ T cells sorted from blood, obtained in a trial of the OX40 agonist ivuxolimab. The receptor source for this set is an adult with an advanced solid tumor such as melanoma, head and neck, liver or kidney cancer.

The chain joins TRBV7-3 to TRBJ2-7, with 10 nucleotides matching TRBD2. The CDR3 totals 15 residues. Germline CDR1 and CDR2: SGHTA and FQGTGA. The junction had 9 bases not matched to a gene; V was cut back by 5 bases and J by 5 bases. Here the CDR3 reads CASSEILAGRNEQYF. CDR3 nucleotides: TGTGCCAGCAGCGAAATACTAGCGGGACGCAACGAGCAGTACTTC.

The rearrangement joins TRBV6-5 to TRBJ2-7; the match to TRBD2 covers 8 bases. J gave up 9 bases and V 7 bases, and 11 bases lay outside the gene matches. The CDR3 is 13 residues long. Per germline, CDR1 MNHEY and CDR2 SVGAGI. CDR3 sequence (DNA): TGTGCCAGCACCCGGGGCAGCGGGAGTGTGCAGTACTTC. Residues: CASTRGSGSVQYF.

The chain couples TRBV7-8 to TRBJ2-1; 9 bases align to TRBD2. J gave up 8 bases and V 0 bases, and 8 bases lay outside the gene matches. This CDR3 is built from 16 residues. CDR1 and CDR2 from the germline V gene are SGHVS and FQNEAQ. The chain's CDR3 is CASSLAFAGGEHEQFF. The CDR3 nucleotides read TGTGCCAGCAGCTTAGCCTTTGCGGGAGGGGAACATGAGCAGTTCTTC.

This chain joins TRBV19 and TRBJ2-2, with unresolved D. Germline CDR1 and CDR2: LNHDA and SQIVND (reference sequence). The V end lost 6 bases, the J end lost 0 bases, and 8 bases lay between the germline ends. The CDR3 consists of 14 residues. CDR3 protein: CASRGRSNTGELFF. The CDR3 coding sequence is TGTGCCAGTAGGGGCAGGTCGAACACCGGGGAGCTGTTTTTT.

The rearrangement links TRBV21-1 to TRBJ2-2; TRBD2 was called by the table and not checked on the DNA. TRBV21-1 is recorded as a pseudogene. This CDR3 comprises 13 residues. The CDR3 nucleotides read TGTGCCAGCAGCAAGTCGAGAACCGGGGAGCTGTTTTTT. Its protein is CASSKSRTGELFF.

The chain employs TRBV6-1 and TRBJ2-5; tentatively, D is TRBD1 (6 bases). This CDR3 spans 14 amino acids. The V and J ends lost 1 base and 2 bases respectively, with 8 bases between them. Germline CDR1 MNHNS, CDR2 SASEGT. DNA of the CDR3: TGTGCCAGCAGTGAAGGACAGGCTCAAGAGACCCAGTACTTC. Protein product: CASSEGQAQETQYF.

The J gene is TRBJ2-7, the V gene TRBV6-1; 9 positions agree with TRBD1. The length of the CDR3 is 14 residues. V dropped 5 bases and J dropped 4; count of bases not matched to a gene: 6. CDR1 and CDR2 from the germline V gene are MNHNS and SASEGT. The CDR3 DNA reads as TGTGCCAGCAGTCGTACAGGGGGCGTTTACGAGCAGTACTTC. Its translation: CASSRTGGVYEQYF.

This chain uses TRBV19 with TRBJ1-1, with D tentatively TRBD1 (6 bases). V lost 6 bases, J lost 0 bases, and 17 bases lay in between. Looked up from germline, CDR1 is LNHDA and CDR2 is SQIVND (reference sequence). The CDR3 loop spans 16 amino acids. CDR3 protein: CASRKGGETMNTEAFF. The CDR3 nucleotides read TGTGCCAGTAGGAAGGGGGGCGAAACGATGAACACTGAAGCTTTCTTT.

The chain recombines TRBV19 with TRBJ2-3; TRBD2 agrees at 10 bases. Germline V gene data show CDR1 as LNHDA and CDR2 as SQIVND (reference sequence). CDR3 length equals 18 residues. The trim removed 1 base at V and 4 bases at J, leaving 11 bases unmatched. CDR3 loop: CASSIGDSGRPSPDTQYF. Written as DNA, the CDR3 is TGTGCCAGTAGTATAGGAGATAGCGGGAGGCCGAGTCCAGATACGCAGTATTTT.

The chain links TRBV25-1 to TRBJ1-1, with TRBD1 matching 10 bases. Unmatched junction bases numbered 8, after V lost 5 bases and J lost 11 bases. From germline, CDR1 is MGHDK and CDR2 SYGVNS. This CDR3 is built from 13 residues. CDR3 DNA: TGTGCCAGCAGTCCCCAGGGACAGGGGTCGGCTTTCTTT. As protein: CASSPQGQGSAFF.

The chain joins TRBV5-1 to TRBJ1-6; D not resolved. The CDR3 sequence is 15 residues long. The V gene lost 4 bases and the J gene lost 6 bases, with 14 bases spanning the gap. The germline V gene encodes CDR1 SGHRS and CDR2 YFSETQ. CDR3 in amino acids: CASSAGAPGNSPLHF. In DNA form, the CDR3 reads TGCGCCAGCAGCGCTGGAGCCCCTGGTAATTCACCCCTCCACTTT.

The genes are TRBV9 and TRBJ2-2, with TRBD2 matching over 7 bases. The CDR3 extends over 17 amino acids. CDR1 is SGDLS and CDR2 is YYNGEE in the germline V gene. Trimming cost V 0 bases and J 5 bases; bases outside gene matches: 10. The CDR3 region is CASSVEAGGRGTGELFF. The CDR3 coding sequence is TGTGCCAGCAGCGTAGAAGCGGGTGGGAGGGGTACCGGGGAGCTGTTTTTT.

This clone was observed a few times. The chain has TRBV19 and TRBJ1-1; D is perhaps TRBD1 (5 bases). The CDR3 contains 15 residues. Germline CDR1 and CDR2: LNHDA and SQIVND (reference sequence). Trimming removed 6 bases at V and 1 base at J, with 15 bases between. CDR3 region: CASSSQGGRNTEAFF. CDR3 DNA: TGTGCCAGTAGCAGCCAGGGAGGGCGGAACACTGAAGCTTTCTTT. The entire variable domain, with the rest obtained from reference TRBV19 and TRBJ1-1, is as follows: DGGITQSPKYLFRKEGQNVTLSCEQNLNHDAMYWYRQDPGQGLRLIYYSQIVNDFQKGDIAEGYSVSREKKESFPLTVTSAQKNPTAFYLCASSSQGGRNTEAFFGQGTRLTVV.

The chain has TRBV7-2 and TRBJ2-7, with 7 bases fitting TRBD2. The length of the CDR3 is 14 residues. J lost 2 bases, V lost 3 bases, and 4 bases had no gene match. Germline CDR1 and CDR2: SGHTA and FQGNSA. Here the CDR3 DNA reads TGTGCCAGCAGCTTCGGGGAGGGTACCTACGAGCAGTACTTC. Residues: CASSFGEGTYEQYF. Filled out from reference TRBV7-2 and TRBJ2-7, the complete variable domain reads GAGVSQSPSNKVTEKGKDVELRCDPISGHTALYWYRQSLGQGLEFLIYFQGNSAPDKSGLPSDRFSAERTGGSVSTLTIQRTQQEDSAVYLCASSFGEGTYEQYFGPGTRLTVT.

The chain couples TRBV29-1 to TRBJ2-3; D is possibly TRBD2 (5 bases). V was trimmed by 2 bases and J by 5 bases, leaving 8 bases between them. CDR1 is SQVTM, CDR2 ANQGSEA, per germline. This CDR3 spans 12 amino acids. CDR3 nucleotides: TGCAGCGTTGAAAATGGGAGAGATACGCAGTATTTT. As protein: CSVENGRDTQYF.

The chain couples TRBV2 to TRBJ2-3, with D possibly being TRBD1 (6 bases). This CDR3 is 14 amino acids long. V lost 7 bases, J lost 0 bases, and 11 bases lay in between. The V gene's germline CDR1 is SNHLY and CDR2 FYNNEI. Here the CDR3 reads CASKGGTSTDTQYF. The CDR3 nucleotides read TGTGCCAGCAAAGGGGGAACTAGCACAGATACGCAGTATTTT.

The chain is built from TRBV7-9 and TRBJ2-4; D gene ambiguous. Trimming took off 3 bases at V and 7 bases at J, with 13 bases between the two ends. The germline V gene has CDR1 SEHNR and CDR2 FQNEAQ (reference sequence). The length of the CDR3 is 14 residues. CDR3 sequence reads: CASSFRDSRNIQYF. CDR3 nucleotide sequence: TGTGCCAGCAGCTTTCGCGATAGCCGGAACATTCAGTACTTC.

The rearrangement links TRBV7-9 to TRBJ1-2; perhaps TRBD1 as D (5 bases). Germline V gene data show CDR1 as SEHNR and CDR2 as FQNEAQ (reference sequence). The V gene lost 5 bases and the J gene lost 5 bases, with 18 bases spanning the gap. The CDR3 totals 15 residues. The CDR3 is CASSRPRGGLYGYTF. CDR3 nucleotide sequence: TGTGCCAGCAGCCGCCCCCGGGGCGGGTTATATGGCTACACCTTC.

The chain couples TRBV20-1 to TRBJ2-1; D ambiguous. CDR3 length: 11 amino acids. Per the germline V gene, CDR1 is DFQATT and CDR2 is SNEGSKA (reference sequence). V shed 5 bases and J shed 10 bases, with 12 bases lying between them. The CDR3 bases are TGCAGTGCTGCGCCTTTTAGGGAGCAGTTCTTC. It codes for CSAAPFREQFF.

The chain links TRBV7-9 to TRBJ2-5; a possible D gene is TRBD2 (6 bases). This CDR3 comprises 13 residues. The V end was cut by 1 base, the J end by 4 bases, with 7 bases between. Germline V gives CDR1 SEHNR, CDR2 FQNEAQ (reference sequence). In DNA form, the CDR3 reads TGTGCCAGCAGCTTAGTGGGGGGAGAGACCCAGTACTTC. Translating gives CASSLVGGETQYF.

The gene calls are TRBV28 and TRBJ1-5; the match to TRBD1 covers 9 bases. This CDR3 region has 15 residues. The V gene's germline CDR1 is MDHEN and CDR2 SYDVKM. Losses at the gene ends were 11 bases for V and 6 bases for J; bases not matched to a gene: 14. The CDR3 DNA follows: TGTGCCGGATTATCAGGGACAGGGCCGGGTCAGCCCCAGCATTTT. It yields the protein CAGLSGTGPGQPQHF.

The chain links TRBV6-1 to TRBJ1-2, with D possibly matching TRBD1 (6 bases). Germline V gene lookup returns CDR1 MNHNS and CDR2 SASEGT. Trimming left V 7 bases short and J 7 bases short, with 16 bases between. The CDR3 extends over 13 amino acids. The CDR3 coding sequence is TGTGCCAGCACCCCTACAGGGTTAAGTGGCTACACCTTC. It yields the protein CASTPTGLSGYTF.

V and J are TRBV2 and TRBJ1-1, with a weak D call TRBD1 (5 bases). Germline V gene data show CDR1 as SNHLY and CDR2 as FYNNEI. The V end was cut by 4 bases, the J end by 1 base, with 13 bases between. CDR3 size: 15 residues. The CDR3 sequence is CASSADTRRNTEAFF. Written as DNA, the CDR3 is TGTGCCAGCAGTGCGGACACCAGAAGGAACACTGAAGCTTTCTTT.

The V and J genes are TRBV10-3 and TRBJ1-1; unclear D gene. The CDR3 is made up of 12 amino acids. Looked up from germline, CDR1 is ENHRY and CDR2 is SYGVKD. The V and J ends lost 4 bases and 1 base respectively, with 4 bases between them. The CDR3 sequence: CAISVGNTEAFF. The CDR3 DNA follows: TGTGCCATCAGTGTGGGGAACACTGAAGCTTTCTTT.

CDR3 region: CASSPSTGGGRNTIYF. The CDR3 DNA sequence: TGTGCCAGCTCACCTTCTACAGGGGGAGGCCGAAACACCATATATTTT. The chain recombines TRBV18 with TRBJ1-3, with 8 bases matching TRBD1. The germline CDR1 and CDR2 sequences are KGHSH and LQKENI. The CDR3 covers 16 residues. Trimming removed 3 bases from V and 5 bases from J; junction bases left unmatched: 9.

The rearrangement links TRBV11-2 to TRBJ2-1; D might be TRBD1 (5 bases). The CDR3 has 17 residues. Between the trimmed V and J ends, which lost 4 bases and 2 bases, there was a span of 18 bases. The germline gives CDR1 SGHAT, CDR2 FQNNGV. CDR3 amino acids: CASSSIRGQLTYNEQFF. The CDR3 DNA sequence: TGTGCCAGCAGCTCCATTAGGGGCCAGCTGACCTACAATGAGCAGTTCTTC.

J is TRBJ2-2 and V is TRBV5-1; D not resolved. The germline V and J ends were trimmed by 0 bases and 4 bases, with 7 bases remaining between them. Germline V lookup: CDR1 SGHRS, CDR2 YFSETQ. This CDR3 spans 14 amino acids. The CDR3 region has the DNA TGCGCCAGCAGCTTGGTGTATGGCACCGGGGAGCTGTTTTTT. Amino acids: CASSLVYGTGELFF.